This T cell receptor beta chain was sequenced in a study of blood T cell repertoires in COVID-19. Across the study: COVID-19 samples collected from the United States, Italy and Spain covered acute and convalescent phases. Sources were T cells, B-cell-depleted T cells, or PBMCs; the material itself was cDNA or gDNA.

In the original analysis: The authors estimated nucleated cell counts from reference gene primer amplification. Profiled with immunoSEQ multiplex PCR; TCRdb holds only in-frame clones, not every one. Clonal size and the V and J genes are those of that table, whereas D and trimming came from the DNA. Of 45,000 to 60,000 clones listed, 60% to 85% were seen once; the top ten hold about 15%. Germline CDR1 SGDLS, CDR2 YYNGEE. This CDR3 has 16 amino acids. V shed 4 bases and J 0 bases; nucleotides not matched to a gene: 5. The clonotype was recovered from a human donor with active or convalescent COVID-19. The donor label of this sample is uncertain. This chain uses TRBV9 with TRBJ1-3; 9 bases line up with TRBD1. The sample was peripheral blood. As DNA, the CDR3 is TGTGCCAGCAGCCTCGGGACAGGGATCTCTGGAAACACCATATATTTT. Translated: CASSLGTGISGNTIYF.